Following are 24 T cell receptor beta chains from one sample sequenced in a study of cytomegalovirus exposure and HLA in healthy donors. The study ran its PCR with 60 Vbeta and 13 Jbeta primers. Repertoires were generated with immunoSEQ multiplex PCR, while TCRdb's copy carries only in-frame clones and drops some. The table records a few hundred thousand clones, over 75% of them present only once. The sample consisted of PBMCs. These receptors originate from a girl aged 2-9 years in good health and CMV-seronegative.

The V and J genes are TRBV4-1 and TRBJ2-6; tentatively, D is TRBD1 (5 bases). This CDR3 contains 18 residues. Germline CDR1 reads MGHRA; CDR2 reads YSYEKL. Between the trimmed V and J ends, which lost 1 base and 0 bases, there was a span of 13 bases. CDR3 residues: CASSQGSTAYSGANVLTF. The CDR3 nucleotides are TGCGCCAGCAGCCAAGGATCGACAGCTTACTCTGGGGCCAACGTCCTGACTTTC.

In its sample, this clone was seen once. V gene TRBV18 combines with J gene TRBJ1-1, with D perhaps TRBD1 (6 bases). The CDR3 sequence is 12 residues long. V dropped 8 bases and J dropped 3 bases, with 10 bases sitting between them. CDR1 KGHSH and CDR2 LQKENI come from the germline V gene. The CDR3 DNA reads TGTGCCAGCGGATGGACAGACACTGAAGCTTTCTTT. Protein product: CASGWTDTEAFF.

The chain couples TRBV10-3 to TRBJ2-7, with D possibly being TRBD2 (6 bases). The CDR3 spans 11 residues. Germline V gene sequence: CDR1 ENHRY, CDR2 SYGVKD. Trimming pared 8 bases from V and 13 bases from J, leaving 18 bases between. The CDR3 sequence is CAIRDRLEIYF. CDR3 nucleotides: TGTGCCATCCGGGATAGACTAGAAATTTACTTC.

This clone was recorded once. This rearrangement joins TRBV7-9 to TRBJ2-5, with 14 bases that match TRBD2. The CDR3 loop spans 17 amino acids. Trimming removed 3 bases from V and 5 bases from J; junction bases left unmatched: 8. CDR1 SEHNR and CDR2 FQNEAQ come from the germline V gene (reference sequence). In nucleotides, the CDR3 is TGTGCCAGCAGCTTCTCCCGACTAGCGGGGGGGCCTGAGACCCAGTACTTC. Translating gives CASSFSRLAGGPETQYF.

The sample holds a few counts of this clone. The chain recombines TRBV6-6 with TRBJ2-7; 7 bases align to TRBD1. J was trimmed by 3 bases and V by 2 bases; bases with no gene match: 7. This CDR3 has 15 residues. Germline V gives CDR1 MNHNY, CDR2 SVGAGI (reference sequence). The CDR3 DNA is TGTGCCAGCAGTTACATCGGACAGGCCATCTACGAGCAGTACTTC. Protein: CASSYIGQAIYEQYF.

The chain joins TRBV6-4 to TRBJ2-1; TRBD2 matches at 11 bases. Looked up from germline, CDR1 is MRHNA and CDR2 is SNTAGT. V was clipped by 5 bases and J by 6 bases; unmatched bases: 6. The CDR3 is 15 residues long. CDR3: CASSHLTSGINEQFF. Written as DNA, the CDR3 is TGTGCCAGCAGTCATCTGACTAGCGGGATCAATGAGCAGTTCTTC.

The chain couples TRBV28 to TRBJ1-1, with a possible D match to TRBD1 (6 bases). Trimming left V 6 bases short and J 5 bases short, with 19 bases between. CDR1 and CDR2 from the germline V gene are MDHEN and SYDVKM. CDR3 length equals 15 residues. In DNA, the CDR3 is TGTGCCAGCAGACGGGACACAAAAAGGAATACTGAAGCTTTCTTT. Translating gives CASRRDTKRNTEAFF.

The chain employs TRBV19 and TRBJ1-6, with D hard to call. CDR3 length: 15 residues. Germline V gene sequence: CDR1 LNHDA, CDR2 SQIVND (reference sequence). The V and J ends lost 6 bases and 7 bases respectively, with 16 bases between them. DNA for the CDR3: TGTGCCAGTAGCACCCGAGGTCTTCGAAATTCACCCCTCCACTTT. Protein: CASSTRGLRNSPLHF.

The rearrangement uses TRBV10-2 and TRBJ1-2, with 7 bases identical to TRBD1. This CDR3 region has 14 residues. CDR1 WSHSY and CDR2 SAAADI come from the germline V gene. The V segment lost 0 bases and the J segment 6 bases; nucleotides outside the gene matches: 4. The DNA of the CDR3 is TGCGCCAGCAGTGAGTCGAGTAGGGGGCATGGCTACACCTTC. Amino acid sequence: CASSESSRGHGYTF.

The chain recombines TRBV11-2 with TRBJ2-2; TRBD2 aligns across 7 bases. Germline values: CDR1 SGHAT, CDR2 FQNNGV. Trimming took 4 bases from V and 6 from J; bases not matched to a gene: 5. This CDR3 comprises 14 residues. The CDR3 here is CASSSQRGSGELFF. As DNA, the CDR3 is TGTGCCAGCAGCTCCCAGCGGGGCTCCGGGGAGCTGTTTTTT.

The chain uses TRBV29-1 and TRBJ2-7; the match to TRBD2 covers 9 bases. J was trimmed by 6 bases and V by 4 bases; bases with no gene match: 13. CDR3 length: 15 residues. CDR1 is SQVTM and CDR2 is ANQGSEA in the germline V gene. The CDR3 protein is CSVVPFAGGLSEQYF. The CDR3 DNA sequence: TGCAGCGTTGTGCCCTTCGCGGGAGGGTTGAGCGAGCAGTACTTC.

The genes are TRBV10-2 and TRBJ2-7, with TRBD1 as a possible D gene (6 bases). Deletions cut 0 bases from V and 2 bases from J, with 8 bases between. Germline V gives CDR1 WSHSY, CDR2 SAAADI. This CDR3 is 14 amino acids long. CDR3 in DNA: TGCGCCAGCAGTGAGTCGGGGGCGGCCTACGAGCAGTACTTC. Translation gives CASSESGAAYEQYF.

The chain combines TRBV19 with TRBJ2-1; 10 bases line up with TRBD2. V dropped 5 bases and J dropped 3; count of bases not matched to a gene: 4. From germline, CDR1 is LNHDA and CDR2 SQIVND (reference sequence). The CDR3 consists of 15 residues. This chain's CDR3 is CASSDGLADYNEQFF. The CDR3 bases are TGTGCCAGTAGTGACGGACTAGCGGACTACAATGAGCAGTTCTTC. Supplemented by reference TRBV19 and TRBJ2-1, the full variable domain reads DGGITQSPKYLFRKEGQNVTLSCEQNLNHDAMYWYRQDPGQGLRLIYYSQIVNDFQKGDIAEGYSVSREKKESFPLTVTSAQKNPTAFYLCASSDGLADYNEQFFGPGTRLTVL.

The chain carries TRBV7-9 and TRBJ2-7; D possibly corresponds to TRBD2 (6 bases). This CDR3 is 13 amino acids long. Trimming took off 5 bases at V and 3 bases at J, with 11 bases between the two ends. Germline lookup yields CDR1 SEHNR and CDR2 FQNEAQ (reference sequence). The CDR3 region is CASSPREYYEQYF. In nucleotides, the CDR3 is TGTGCCAGCAGCCCCCGGGAGTACTACGAGCAGTACTTC. Combining the CDR3 with reference TRBV7-9 and TRBJ2-7 gives the whole variable domain DTGVSQNPRHKITKRGQNVTFRCDPISEHNRLYWYRQTLGQGPEFLTYFQNEAQLEKSRLLSDRFSAERPKGSFSTLEIQRTEQGDSAMYLCASSPREYYEQYFGPGTRLTVT.

In its sample, this clone was seen once. The chain recombines TRBV6-1 with TRBJ2-2; 9 bases match TRBD1. The CDR3 contains 14 residues. Germline CDR1 reads MNHNS; CDR2 reads SASEGT. Trimming at V came to 8 bases and at J to 1 base, leaving 2 bases not matched to a gene. Written as DNA, the CDR3 is TGTGCCAGCGCGGGACAGGGGAACACCGGGGAGCTGTTTTTT. Translation: CASAGQGNTGELFF.

V and J are TRBV6-1 and TRBJ1-2; TRBD1 aligns across 7 bases. CDR3 length: 14 residues. Losses at the gene ends were 6 bases for V and 4 bases for J; bases not matched to a gene: 8. CDR1 is MNHNS, CDR2 SASEGT, per germline. CDR3 in DNA: TGTGCCAGCAGATACAGGGGTGGGATCTATGGCTACACCTTC. Amino acids: CASRYRGGIYGYTF.

A note on this clone: The junction differs from germline at one of its ends, possibly a read error. The chain uses TRBV18 and TRBJ1-1, with TRBD1 as a possible D gene (6 bases). From germline, CDR1 is KGHSH and CDR2 LQKENI. The CDR3 has 14 amino acids. CDR3 protein: CASSSVQGNAEAFF. The CDR3 region has the DNA TGTGCCAGCTCGTCCGTGCAGGGGAACGCTGAAGCTTTCTTT.

As for this clone: The same CDR3 arises from other DNA sequences in this sample as well. The chain recombines TRBV4-2 with TRBJ1-4, with TRBD1 matching over 9 bases. The CDR3 is 14 amino acids. The V and J ends lost 4 bases and 8 bases, in that order; junction bases with no gene match: 5. From germline, CDR1 is LGHNA and CDR2 YNFKEQ. In nucleotides, the CDR3 is TGTGCCAGCAGCCCGGGACAGGGAAACGAAAAACTGTTTTTT. Protein sequence: CASSPGQGNEKLFF.

CDR3 in amino acids: CAISGQELNTGELFF. CDR3 bases: TGTGCCATCAGTGGCCAGGAATTAAACACCGGGGAGCTGTTTTTT. The rearrangement joins TRBV10-3 to TRBJ2-2; D is unclear. Germline loops: CDR1 ENHRY, CDR2 SYGVKD. The CDR3 totals 15 residues. V lost 4 bases, J lost 2 bases, and 11 bases lay in between.

This clone was seen more than once but under ten times. The chain has TRBV21-1 and TRBJ1-2; the table gives TRBD1 as D, unverified against the DNA. TRBV21-1 corresponds to a pseudogene. This CDR3 comprises 15 residues. The CDR3 loop reads CASSKTTASLYGYTF. The CDR3 DNA follows: TGTGCCAGCAGCAAGACGACAGCCTCCCTCTATGGCTACACCTTC.

This sequence joins TRBV6-6 and TRBJ1-1; TRBD1 might be the D (5 bases). The CDR3 spans 15 residues. The V end lost 5 bases, the J end lost 1 base, and 14 bases lay between the germline ends. Germline V lookup: CDR1 MNHNY, CDR2 SVGAGI (reference sequence). The CDR3 loop is CASSGGEGRNTEAFF. DNA for the CDR3: TGTGCCAGCAGTGGGGGGGAAGGGCGGAACACTGAAGCTTTCTTT.

The chain joins TRBV5-1 to TRBJ2-3; D is ambiguous. Germline assignment: CDR1 SGHRS and CDR2 YFSETQ. V lost 0 bases and J 5 bases, leaving 13 bases between the germline ends. There are 15 residues in the CDR3. CDR3 in DNA: TGCGCCAGCAGCTTGGAGTGGGCTGTGGGAGATACGCAGTATTTT. Translated, it gives CASSLEWAVGDTQYF.

This chain uses TRBV2 with TRBJ1-1; no definite D call. Germline CDR1 reads SNHLY; CDR2 reads FYNNEI. V lost 4 bases to trimming and J lost 2 bases, with 8 bases between them. The CDR3 covers 13 residues. CDR3 region: CASSASPNTEAFF. CDR3 coding DNA: TGTGCCAGCAGTGCCAGTCCTAACACTGAAGCTTTCTTT.

The rearrangement uses TRBV2 and TRBJ2-7, with a tentative D call TRBD1 (5 bases). Germline loops: CDR1 SNHLY, CDR2 FYNNEI. V lost 4 bases and J lost 10, with 17 bases in between. CDR3 length: 13 residues. CDR3 protein: CASSVGQGLDQYF. As DNA, the CDR3 is TGTGCCAGCAGTGTCGGCCAGGGCCTCGACCAGTACTTC.